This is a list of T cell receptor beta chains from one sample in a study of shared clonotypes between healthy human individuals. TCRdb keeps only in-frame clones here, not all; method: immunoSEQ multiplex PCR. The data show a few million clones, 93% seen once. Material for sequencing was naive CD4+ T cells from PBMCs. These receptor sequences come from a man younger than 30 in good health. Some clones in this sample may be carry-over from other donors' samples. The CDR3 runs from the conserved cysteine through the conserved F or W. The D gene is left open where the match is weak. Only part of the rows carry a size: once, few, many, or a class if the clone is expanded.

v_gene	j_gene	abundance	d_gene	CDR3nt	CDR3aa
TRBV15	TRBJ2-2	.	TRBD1	TGTGCCACTGGACAGGGAAAGGACACCGGGGAGCTGTTTTTT	CATGQGKDTGELFF
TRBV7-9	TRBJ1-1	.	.	TGTGCCAGCAGCTTAGGGGGAGGCGGCACTGAAGCTTTCTTT	CASSLGGGGTEAFF
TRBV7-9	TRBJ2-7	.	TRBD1	TGTGCCAGCAGCTTATTAGATTGGCAGGGGGCGTCCGAGCAGTACTTC	CASSLLDWQGASEQYF
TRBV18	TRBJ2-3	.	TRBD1	TGTGCCAGCTCACCACGGGGAGGATTGGGACAGGGGCAGACAGATACGCAGTATTTT	CASSPRGGLGQGQTDTQYF
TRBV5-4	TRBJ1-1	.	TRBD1	TGTGCCAGCAGCCTTAGGACAGGGGGTACTGAAGCTTTCTTT	CASSLRTGGTEAFF
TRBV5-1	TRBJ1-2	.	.	TGCGCCAGCAGCTTGGGGCAGATCTATGGCTACACCTTC	CASSLGQIYGYTF
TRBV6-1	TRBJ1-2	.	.	TGTGCCAGCAGCCCGGGACACAACTATGGCTACACCTTC	CASSPGHNYGYTF
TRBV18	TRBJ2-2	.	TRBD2	TGTGCCAGCTCACCACCGGGACTAGCGGTGATCGACACCGGGGAGCTGTTTTTT	CASSPPGLAVIDTGELFF
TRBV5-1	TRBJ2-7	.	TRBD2	TGCGCCAGCAGCTTGTCTGCAGGCGGGAGCCGCTACGAGCAGTACTTC	CASSLSAGGSRYEQYF
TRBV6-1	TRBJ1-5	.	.	TGTGCCAGCAGTGTACGAGGAGTATCCAATCAGCCCCAGCATTTT	CASSVRGVSNQPQHF
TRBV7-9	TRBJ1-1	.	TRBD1	TGTGCCAGCAGCTCTGGACAGGGGAACACTGAAGCTTTCTTT	CASSSGQGNTEAFF
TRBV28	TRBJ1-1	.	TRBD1	TGTGCCAGCAGTTTATGGGGGGGACAGGGGATAGCTTTCTTT	CASSLWGGQGIAFF
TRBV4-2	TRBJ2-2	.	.	TGTGCCAGCAGCCAAGTCACCGGGGAGCTGTTTTTT	CASSQVTGELFF
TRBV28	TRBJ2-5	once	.	TGTGCCAGCAGTTTATCTGACAGTGAGACCCAGTACTTC	CASSLSDSETQYF
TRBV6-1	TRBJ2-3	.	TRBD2	TGTGCCAGCAGTGATGGACTAGCGGGAGGGGGAGATACGCAGTATTTT	CASSDGLAGGGDTQYF
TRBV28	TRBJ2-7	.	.	TGTGCCAGCAGTCCGCAGGGAGGAGGACTATCTTACGAGCAGTACTTC	CASSPQGGGLSYEQYF
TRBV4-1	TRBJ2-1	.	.	TGCGCCAGCAGCCATATCCGCGACAGCACCTACAATGAGCAGTTCTTC	CASSHIRDSTYNEQFF
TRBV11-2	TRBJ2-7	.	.	TGTGCCAGCAGCTTAGATGGGGGGCGGCTGGACGAGCAGTACTTC	CASSLDGGRLDEQYF
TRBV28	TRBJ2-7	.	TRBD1	TGTGCCAGCAGTTTGTGGGACAGGACCTACGAGCAGTACTTC	CASSLWDRTYEQYF
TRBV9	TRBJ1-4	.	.	TGTGCCAGCAGCGTCCGGGACGCAACTAATGAAAAACTGTTTTTT	CASSVRDATNEKLFF
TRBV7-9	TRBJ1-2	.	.	TGTGCCAGCAGCCGCGAGGGGGGAGGCTATGGCTACACCTTC	CASSREGGGYGYTF
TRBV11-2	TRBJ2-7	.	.	TGTGCCAGCAGCTTAGCGCTTGGAGGCAACTACGAGCAGTACTTC	CASSLALGGNYEQYF
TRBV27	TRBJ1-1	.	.	TGTGCCAGCGGTAAGAGGCTTGAGGACACTGAAGCTTTCTTT	CASGKRLEDTEAFF
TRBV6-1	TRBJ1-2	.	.	TGTGCCAGCAGGTCCCCCACAAGGAGTTATGGCTACACCTTC	CASRSPTRSYGYTF
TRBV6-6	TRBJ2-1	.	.	TGTGCCAGCAGTTCTCCCTCTTACAATGAGCAGTTCTTC	CASSSPSYNEQFF
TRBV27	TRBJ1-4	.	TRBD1	TGTGCCAGCAGTACCAGGAGGACAGGGGCTAATGAAAAACTGTTTTTT	CASSTRRTGANEKLFF
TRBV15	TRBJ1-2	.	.	.	CATSRGRFGAGYTF
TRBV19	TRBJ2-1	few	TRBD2	TGTGCCAGTAGTTACGGGACTAGTGCCTACAATGAGCAGTTCTTC	CASSYGTSAYNEQFF
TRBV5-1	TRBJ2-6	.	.	TGCGCCAGCAGCTTGGGGGGCTCAGATAGCTCTGGGGCCAACGTCCTGACTTTC	CASSLGGSDSSGANVLTF
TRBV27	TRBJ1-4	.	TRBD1	TGTGCCAGCAGTTTTCAGGGGGTCGGGGAAAAACTGTTTTTT	CASSFQGVGEKLFF
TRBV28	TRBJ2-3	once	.	TGTGCCAGCAGTTTATTATCCGGTTTAACCACAGATACGCAGTATTTT	CASSLLSGLTTDTQYF